These T cell receptor beta chains were read from a single sample in a study of control samples from healthy donors and cancer patients. Only in-frame clones appear in the TCRdb table, and some are missing; sequencing was by immunoSEQ multiplex PCR. The sample holds roughly 38,000 clones; roughly nine tenths are singletons and the top ten take less than 4.5%. The sequenced material came from blood. The receptor source for this set is a woman aged 50 to 65 in good health. Both conserved end residues are part of each CDR3. Fields, in order: J gene, D gene, clone size, V gene, CDR3 length, CDR3 protein, CDR3 DNA. The D gene is left open where the match is weak. Expanded clones are given a class, and other clones once, few, many or no size at all.

J gene: TRBJ1-3
D gene: -
clone size: -
V gene: TRBV5-6
CDR3 length: 16
CDR3 protein: CASSIGQPLSGNTIYF
CDR3 DNA: TGTGCCAGCAGCATCGGACAGCCACTCTCTGGAAACACCATATATTTT

J gene: TRBJ2-7
D gene: TRBD2
clone size: once
V gene: TRBV19
CDR3 length: 17
CDR3 protein: CASSIGLGLAGGNEQYF
CDR3 DNA: TGTGCCAGTAGTATAGGCCTTGGACTAGCGGGCGGTAACGAGCAGTACTTC

J gene: TRBJ2-7
D gene: -
clone size: -
V gene: TRBV5-8
CDR3 length: 14
CDR3 protein: CASSLTSRAQGQYF
CDR3 DNA: TGTGCCAGCAGCTTGACTTCCAGGGCCCAGGGGCAGTACTTC

J gene: TRBJ1-2
D gene: -
clone size: -
V gene: TRBV3-1/TRBV3-2
CDR3 length: 13
CDR3 protein: CASSQELTYGYTF
CDR3 DNA: TGTGCCAGCAGCCAAGAACTCACCTATGGCTACACCTTC

J gene: TRBJ2-3
D gene: -
clone size: -
V gene: TRBV19
CDR3 length: 14
CDR3 protein: CASSRLQGTDTQYF
CDR3 DNA: TGTGCCAGTAGTAGGCTGCAGGGGACAGATACGCAGTATTTT

J gene: TRBJ2-7
D gene: TRBD1
clone size: -
V gene: TRBV28
CDR3 length: 14
CDR3 protein: CASSSGARGLEQYF
CDR3 DNA: TGTGCCAGCAGCTCAGGGGCCAGGGGGCTGGAGCAGTACTTC

J gene: TRBJ1-2
D gene: -
clone size: -
V gene: TRBV7-3
CDR3 length: 13
CDR3 protein: CASSPPGANGYTF
CDR3 DNA: TGTGCCAGCAGCCCCCCGGGGGCGAATGGCTACACCTTC

J gene: TRBJ2-7
D gene: -
clone size: -
V gene: TRBV4-2
CDR3 length: 14
CDR3 protein: CASSRDGGRDEQYF
CDR3 DNA: TGTGCCAGCAGCCGAGACGGGGGTCGCGACGAGCAGTACTTC

J gene: TRBJ1-2
D gene: -
clone size: once
V gene: TRBV7-2
CDR3 length: 15
CDR3 protein: CASSLEAGPQGGYTF
CDR3 DNA: TGTGCCAGCAGCCTGGAGGCGGGGCCTCAGGGGGGCTACACCTTC

J gene: TRBJ2-2
D gene: TRBD2
clone size: -
V gene: TRBV2
CDR3 length: 15
CDR3 protein: CASHALAGNTGELFF
CDR3 DNA: TGTGCCAGCCACGCCCTAGCGGGGAACACCGGGGAGCTGTTTTTT

J gene: TRBJ1-5
D gene: TRBD1
clone size: -
V gene: TRBV27
CDR3 length: 14
CDR3 protein: CASSVQGSNQPQHF
CDR3 DNA: TGTGCCAGCAGCGTACAGGGGAGCAATCAGCCCCAGCATTTT

J gene: TRBJ1-4
D gene: TRBD1
clone size: -
V gene: TRBV5-1
CDR3 length: 14
CDR3 protein: CASSPGQGGEKLFF
CDR3 DNA: TGCGCCAGCAGCCCCGGACAGGGAGGTGAAAAACTGTTTTTT

J gene: TRBJ1-2
D gene: -
clone size: once
V gene: TRBV9
CDR3 length: 13
CDR3 protein: CASSPDRDYGYTF
CDR3 DNA: TGTGCCAGCAGCCCGGACAGAGACTATGGCTACACCTTC

J gene: TRBJ1-2
D gene: -
clone size: -
V gene: TRBV19
CDR3 length: 14
CDR3 protein: CASRAGQSNYGYTF
CDR3 DNA: TGTGCCAGTAGAGCCGGACAGTCGAACTATGGCTACACCTTC

J gene: TRBJ2-5
D gene: -
clone size: -
V gene: TRBV29-1
CDR3 length: 12
CDR3 protein: CSVGGGGETQYF
CDR3 DNA: TGCAGCGTTGGGGGTGGCGGAGAGACCCAGTACTTC

J gene: TRBJ2-2
D gene: -
clone size: -
V gene: TRBV7-3
CDR3 length: 15
CDR3 protein: CASSPRPRGTGELFF
CDR3 DNA: TGTGCCAGCAGCCCCCGGCCTCGGGGCACCGGGGAGCTGTTTTTT

J gene: TRBJ2-1
D gene: -
clone size: -
V gene: TRBV7-9
CDR3 length: 15
CDR3 protein: CASSLLPGHYNEQFF
CDR3 DNA: TGTGCCAGCAGCTTATTGCCGGGGCACTACAATGAGCAGTTCTTC

J gene: TRBJ2-5
D gene: -
clone size: -
V gene: TRBV2
CDR3 length: 13
CDR3 protein: CASSYDWRETQYF
CDR3 DNA: TGTGCCAGCAGTTATGACTGGCGGGAGACCCAGTACTTC

J gene: TRBJ1-5
D gene: -
clone size: -
V gene: TRBV11-3
CDR3 length: 11
CDR3 protein: CASSFWQPQHF
CDR3 DNA: TGTGCCAGCAGCTTTTGGCAGCCCCAGCATTTT

J gene: TRBJ2-3
D gene: -
clone size: once
V gene: TRBV4-3
CDR3 length: 17
CDR3 protein: CASSQDPHGGRLDTQYF
CDR3 DNA: TGCGCCAGCAGCCAAGATCCACACGGGGGGCGTCTAGATACGCAGTATTTT

J gene: TRBJ1-2
D gene: -
clone size: -
V gene: TRBV18
CDR3 length: 16
CDR3 protein: CASSPRRAEEIYGYTF
CDR3 DNA: TGTGCCAGCTCACCACGGAGGGCTGAGGAGATCTATGGCTACACCTTC

J gene: TRBJ1-2
D gene: TRBD1
clone size: once
V gene: TRBV27
CDR3 length: 16
CDR3 protein: CASSLYLGGGNYGYTF
CDR3 DNA: TGTGCCAGCAGTTTATACCTAGGGGGCGGAAACTATGGCTACACCTTC

J gene: TRBJ1-1
D gene: TRBD1
clone size: -
V gene: TRBV19
CDR3 length: 13
CDR3 protein: CASLNDRAPEAFF
CDR3 DNA: TGTGCCAGCTTAAACGACAGGGCCCCCGAAGCTTTCTTT

J gene: TRBJ2-2
D gene: -
clone size: -
V gene: TRBV11-2
CDR3 length: 15
CDR3 protein: CASSLRGANTGELFF
CDR3 DNA: TGTGCCAGCAGCTTACGAGGGGCAAACACCGGGGAGCTGTTTTTT

J gene: TRBJ2-1
D gene: -
clone size: -
V gene: TRBV10-3
CDR3 length: 12
CDR3 protein: CAISTQGAEQFF
CDR3 DNA: TGTGCCATCAGTACCCAGGGAGCTGAGCAGTTCTTC

J gene: TRBJ1-1
D gene: TRBD1
clone size: -
V gene: TRBV10-2
CDR3 length: 15
CDR3 protein: CASSVTGTANTEAFF
CDR3 DNA: TGCGCCAGCAGTGTCACCGGGACAGCGAACACTGAAGCTTTCTTT

J gene: TRBJ1-4
D gene: TRBD1
clone size: once
V gene: TRBV9
CDR3 length: 14
CDR3 protein: CASSGGQADEKLFF
CDR3 DNA: TGTGCCAGCAGCGGGGGACAGGCCGATGAAAAACTGTTTTTT

J gene: TRBJ2-7
D gene: -
clone size: -
V gene: TRBV11-2
CDR3 length: 14
CDR3 protein: CASSFETQSYEQYF
CDR3 DNA: TGTGCCAGCAGCTTTGAGACACAGTCCTACGAGCAGTACTTC

J gene: TRBJ2-7
D gene: -
clone size: -
V gene: TRBV19
CDR3 length: 14
CDR3 protein: CASSNNTRVSEQYF
CDR3 DNA: TGTGCCAGTAGTAACAATACAAGGGTAAGCGAGCAGTACTTC

J gene: TRBJ1-1
D gene: TRBD1
clone size: -
V gene: TRBV11-2
CDR3 length: 14
CDR3 protein: CASSSRQGRPEAFF
CDR3 DNA: TGTGCCAGCAGCAGTAGACAGGGGCGCCCTGAAGCTTTCTTT

J gene: TRBJ2-3
D gene: TRBD1
clone size: -
V gene: TRBV29-1
CDR3 length: 17
CDR3 protein: CSVPAGGVGISTDTQYF
CDR3 DNA: TGCAGCGTGCCCGCAGGGGGCGTAGGGATTAGCACAGATACGCAGTATTTT

J gene: TRBJ2-5
D gene: -
clone size: -
V gene: TRBV6-1
CDR3 length: 13
CDR3 protein: CASSEWQQETQYF
CDR3 DNA: TGTGCCAGCAGTGAATGGCAGCAAGAGACCCAGTACTTC

J gene: TRBJ1-4
D gene: -
clone size: -
V gene: TRBV15
CDR3 length: 14
CDR3 protein: CATSDGREDEKLFF
CDR3 DNA: TGTGCCACCAGCGACGGCAGGGAGGATGAAAAACTGTTTTTT